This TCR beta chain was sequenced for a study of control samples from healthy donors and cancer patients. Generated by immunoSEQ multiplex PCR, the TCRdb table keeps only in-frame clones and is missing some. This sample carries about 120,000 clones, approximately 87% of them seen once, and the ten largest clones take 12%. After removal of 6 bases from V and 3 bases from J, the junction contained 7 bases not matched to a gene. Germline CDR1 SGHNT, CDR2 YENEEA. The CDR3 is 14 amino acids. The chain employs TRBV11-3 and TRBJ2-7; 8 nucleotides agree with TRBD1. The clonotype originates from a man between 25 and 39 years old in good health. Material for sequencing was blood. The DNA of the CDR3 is TGTGCCAGCAGGGCACGGACAGGGAACTACGAGCAGTACTTC. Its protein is CASRARTGNYEQYF.